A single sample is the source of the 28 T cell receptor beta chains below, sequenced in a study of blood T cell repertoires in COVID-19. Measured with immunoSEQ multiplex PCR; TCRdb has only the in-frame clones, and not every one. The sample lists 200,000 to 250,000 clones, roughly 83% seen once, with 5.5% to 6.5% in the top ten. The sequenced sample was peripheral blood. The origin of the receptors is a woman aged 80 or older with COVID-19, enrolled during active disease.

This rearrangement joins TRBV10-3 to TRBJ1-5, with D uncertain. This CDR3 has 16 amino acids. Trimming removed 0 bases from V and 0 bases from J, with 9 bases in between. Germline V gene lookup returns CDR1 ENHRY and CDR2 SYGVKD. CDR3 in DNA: TGTGCCATCAGTGAGTCGGACTATTATAGCAATCAGCCCCAGCATTTT. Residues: CAISESDYYSNQPQHF.

CDR3 nucleotide sequence: TGTGCCAGCAGACAGGGGTTTAGGGATAATTCACCCCTCCACTTT. Translation gives CASRQGFRDNSPLHF. The chain combines TRBV2 with TRBJ1-6, with 7 bases aligning to TRBD1. V shed 6 bases, J shed 5 bases, and the junction held 7 bases outside the gene matches. In germline, CDR1 is SNHLY, CDR2 FYNNEI. The CDR3 runs 15 residues. Full variable domain (remainder filled in from reference TRBV2 and TRBJ1-6): EPEVTQTPSHQVTQMGQEVILRCVPISNHLYFYWYRQILGQKVEFLVSFYNNEISEKSEIFDDQFSVERPDGSNFTLKIRSTKLEDSAMYFCASRQGFRDNSPLHFGNGTRLTVT.

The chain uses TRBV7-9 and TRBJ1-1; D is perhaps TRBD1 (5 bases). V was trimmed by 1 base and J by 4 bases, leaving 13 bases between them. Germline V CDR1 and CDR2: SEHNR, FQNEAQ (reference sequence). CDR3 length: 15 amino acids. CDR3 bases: TGTGCCAGCAGCTTAGTCCCGCAGGGCCGCACTGAAGCTTTCTTT. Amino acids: CASSLVPQGRTEAFF.

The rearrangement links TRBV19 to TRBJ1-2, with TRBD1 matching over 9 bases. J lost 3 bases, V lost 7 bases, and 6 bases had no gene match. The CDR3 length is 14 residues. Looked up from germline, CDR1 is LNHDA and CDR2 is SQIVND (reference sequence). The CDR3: CASIPQGADYGYTF. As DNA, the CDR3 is TGTGCCAGTATCCCACAGGGGGCCGACTATGGCTACACCTTC.

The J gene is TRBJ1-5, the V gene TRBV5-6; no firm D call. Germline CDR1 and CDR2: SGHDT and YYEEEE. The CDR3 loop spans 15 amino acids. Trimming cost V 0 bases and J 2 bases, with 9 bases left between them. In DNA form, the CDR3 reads TGTGCCAGCAGCTTGGACGGGAGGGGCAATCAGCCCCAGCATTTT. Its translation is CASSLDGRGNQPQHF.

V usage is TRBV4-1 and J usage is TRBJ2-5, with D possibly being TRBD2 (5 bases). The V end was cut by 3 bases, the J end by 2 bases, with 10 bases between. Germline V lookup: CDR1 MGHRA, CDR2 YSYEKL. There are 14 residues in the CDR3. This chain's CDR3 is CASSHPEGQETQYF. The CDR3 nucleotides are TGCGCCAGCAGCCATCCCGAGGGTCAAGAGACCCAGTACTTC.

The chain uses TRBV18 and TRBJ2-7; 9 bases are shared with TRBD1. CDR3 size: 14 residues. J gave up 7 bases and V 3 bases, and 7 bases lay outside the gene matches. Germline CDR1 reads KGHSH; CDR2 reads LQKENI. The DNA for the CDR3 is TGTGCCAGCTCACCCCAACAGGGGGCACGGGAGCAGTACTTC. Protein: CASSPQQGAREQYF.

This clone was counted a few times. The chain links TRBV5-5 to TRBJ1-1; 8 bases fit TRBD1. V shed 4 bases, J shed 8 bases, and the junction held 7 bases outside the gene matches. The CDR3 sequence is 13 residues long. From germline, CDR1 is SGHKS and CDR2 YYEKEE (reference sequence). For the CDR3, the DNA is TGTGCCAGCAGCCGACAGGGGTCAGAAGAAGCTTTCTTT. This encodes CASSRQGSEEAFF.

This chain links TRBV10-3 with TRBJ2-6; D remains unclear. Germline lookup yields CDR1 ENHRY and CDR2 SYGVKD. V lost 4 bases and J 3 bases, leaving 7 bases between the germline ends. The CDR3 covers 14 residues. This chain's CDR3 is CAISGALGANVLTF. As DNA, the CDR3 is TGTGCCATCAGTGGAGCACTTGGGGCCAACGTCCTGACTTTC.

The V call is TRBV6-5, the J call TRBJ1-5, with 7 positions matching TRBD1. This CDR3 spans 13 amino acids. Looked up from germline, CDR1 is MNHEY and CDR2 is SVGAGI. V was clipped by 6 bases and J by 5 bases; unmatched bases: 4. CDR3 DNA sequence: TGTGCCAGCAGACAGGGGACCTATCAGCCCCAGCATTTT. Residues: CASRQGTYQPQHF.

CDR3 region: CAISVDGGNQPQHF. The CDR3 nucleotides are TGTGCCATCAGTGTTGACGGAGGCAATCAGCCCCAGCATTTT. This chain uses TRBV10-3 with TRBJ1-5, with unresolved D. Between the trimmed V and J ends, which lost 4 bases and 2 bases, there was a span of 9 bases. The V gene's germline CDR1 is ENHRY and CDR2 SYGVKD. The CDR3 extends over 14 amino acids.

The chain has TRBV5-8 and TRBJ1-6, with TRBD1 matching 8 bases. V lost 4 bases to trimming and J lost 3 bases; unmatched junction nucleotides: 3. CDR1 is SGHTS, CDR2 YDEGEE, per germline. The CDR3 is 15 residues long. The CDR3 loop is CASSLDRGYNSPLHF. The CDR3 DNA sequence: TGTGCCAGCAGCCTTGACAGGGGCTATAATTCACCCCTCCACTTT.

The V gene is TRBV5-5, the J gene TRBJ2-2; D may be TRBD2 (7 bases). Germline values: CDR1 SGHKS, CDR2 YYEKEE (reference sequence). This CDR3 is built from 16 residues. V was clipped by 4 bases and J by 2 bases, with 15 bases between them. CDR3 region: CASSSVRGANTGELFF. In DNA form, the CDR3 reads TGTGCCAGCAGCAGCGTCCGGGGGGCTAACACCGGGGAGCTGTTTTTT.

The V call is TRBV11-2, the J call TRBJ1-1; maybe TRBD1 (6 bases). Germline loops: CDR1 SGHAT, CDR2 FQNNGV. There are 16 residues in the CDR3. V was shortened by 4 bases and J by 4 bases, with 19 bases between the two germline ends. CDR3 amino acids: CASSSLGTSLATEAFF. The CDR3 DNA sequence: TGTGCCAGCAGCTCCCTTGGGACATCTCTGGCCACTGAAGCTTTCTTT.

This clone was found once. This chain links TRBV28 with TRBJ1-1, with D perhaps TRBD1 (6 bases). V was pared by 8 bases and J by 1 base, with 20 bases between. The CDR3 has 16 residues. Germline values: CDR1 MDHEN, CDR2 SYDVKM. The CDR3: CASPKSGGAANTEAFF. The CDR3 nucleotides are TGTGCCAGCCCTAAATCGGGGGGCGCCGCGAACACTGAAGCTTTCTTT.

The CDR3 nucleotides read TGTGCCAGCAGCGAACGACTAGCTGCCGAGCAGTACTTC. It encodes CASSERLAAEQYF. The rearrangement links TRBV9 to TRBJ2-7; 7 bases match TRBD2. V lost 3 bases to trimming and J lost 6 bases; unmatched junction nucleotides: 6. CDR1 and CDR2 (germline): SGDLS, YYNGEE. This CDR3 comprises 13 residues.

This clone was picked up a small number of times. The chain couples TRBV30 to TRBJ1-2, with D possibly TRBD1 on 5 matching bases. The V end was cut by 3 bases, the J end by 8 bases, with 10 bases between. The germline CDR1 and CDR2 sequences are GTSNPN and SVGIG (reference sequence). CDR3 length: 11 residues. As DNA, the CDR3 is TGTGCCTGGAGGGGGACTAGCGGCTACACCTTC. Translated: CAWRGTSGYTF.

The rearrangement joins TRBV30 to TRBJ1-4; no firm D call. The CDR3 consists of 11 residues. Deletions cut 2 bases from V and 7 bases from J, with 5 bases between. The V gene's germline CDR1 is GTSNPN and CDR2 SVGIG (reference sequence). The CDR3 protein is CAWSSLEKLFF. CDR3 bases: TGTGCCTGGAGTTCTCTTGAAAAACTGTTTTTT.

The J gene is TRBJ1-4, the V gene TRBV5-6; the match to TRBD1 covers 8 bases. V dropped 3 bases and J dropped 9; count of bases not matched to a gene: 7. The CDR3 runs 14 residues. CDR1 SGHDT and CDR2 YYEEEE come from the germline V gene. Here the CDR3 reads CASSSRDRQQKLFF. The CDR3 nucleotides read TGTGCCAGCAGCTCCCGGGACAGGCAGCAAAAACTGTTTTTT.

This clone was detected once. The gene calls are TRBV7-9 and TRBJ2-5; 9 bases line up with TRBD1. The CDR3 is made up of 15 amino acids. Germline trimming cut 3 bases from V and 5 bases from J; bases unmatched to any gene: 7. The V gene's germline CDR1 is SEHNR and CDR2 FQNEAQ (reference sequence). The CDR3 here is CASSLGQGFGETQYF. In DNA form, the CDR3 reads TGTGCCAGCAGCTTGGGACAGGGTTTCGGTGAGACCCAGTACTTC.

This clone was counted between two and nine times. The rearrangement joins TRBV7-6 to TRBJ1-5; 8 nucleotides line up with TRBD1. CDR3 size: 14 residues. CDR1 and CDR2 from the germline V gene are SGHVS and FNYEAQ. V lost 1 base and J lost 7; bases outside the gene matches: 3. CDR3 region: CASSLEGTGQPQHF. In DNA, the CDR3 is TGTGCCAGCAGCTTAGAAGGGACAGGACAGCCCCAGCATTTT.

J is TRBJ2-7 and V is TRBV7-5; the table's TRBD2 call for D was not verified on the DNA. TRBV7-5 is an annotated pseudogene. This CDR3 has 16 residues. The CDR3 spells CPRSNTRGKVNYEQYF. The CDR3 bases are TGTCCCAGAAGCAACACCCGGGGGAAGGTTAACTACGAGCAGTACTTC.

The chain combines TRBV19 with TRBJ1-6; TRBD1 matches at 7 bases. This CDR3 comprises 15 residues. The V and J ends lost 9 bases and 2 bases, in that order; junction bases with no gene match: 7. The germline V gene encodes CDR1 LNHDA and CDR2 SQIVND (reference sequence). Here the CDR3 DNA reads TGTGCCAGCCAGACACAGGGGACCTATAATTCACCCCTCCACTTT. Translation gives CASQTQGTYNSPLHF.

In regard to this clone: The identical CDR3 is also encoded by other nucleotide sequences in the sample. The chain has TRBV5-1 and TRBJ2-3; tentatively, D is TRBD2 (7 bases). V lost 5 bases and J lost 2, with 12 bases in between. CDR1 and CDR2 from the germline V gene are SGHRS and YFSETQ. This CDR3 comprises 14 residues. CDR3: CASSTGGNTDTQYF. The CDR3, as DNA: TGCGCCAGCAGTACGGGGGGCAACACAGATACGCAGTATTTT.

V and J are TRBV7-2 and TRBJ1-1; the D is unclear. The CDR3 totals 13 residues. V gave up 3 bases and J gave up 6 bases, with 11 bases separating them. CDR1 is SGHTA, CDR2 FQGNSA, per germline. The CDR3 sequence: CASSFRPGAEAFF. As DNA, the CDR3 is TGTGCCAGCAGCTTTCGACCCGGGGCTGAAGCTTTCTTT.

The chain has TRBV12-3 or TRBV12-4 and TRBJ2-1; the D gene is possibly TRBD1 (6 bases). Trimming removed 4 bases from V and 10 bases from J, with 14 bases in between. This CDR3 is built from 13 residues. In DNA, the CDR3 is TGTGCCAGCAGTTGGACAGCCGGGAAGGAGCAGTTCTTC. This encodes CASSWTAGKEQFF.

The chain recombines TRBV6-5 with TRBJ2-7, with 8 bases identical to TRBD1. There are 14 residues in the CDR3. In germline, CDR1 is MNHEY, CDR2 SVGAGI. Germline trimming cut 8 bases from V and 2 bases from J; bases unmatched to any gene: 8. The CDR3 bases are TGTGCCAGCCAAACAGGGGGGTTTCCCTACGAGCAGTACTTC. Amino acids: CASQTGGFPYEQYF.

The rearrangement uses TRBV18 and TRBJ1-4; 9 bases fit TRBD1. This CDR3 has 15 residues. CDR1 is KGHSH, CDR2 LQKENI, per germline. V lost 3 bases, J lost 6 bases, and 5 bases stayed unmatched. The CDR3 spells CASSPRTGADEKLFF. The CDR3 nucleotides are TGTGCCAGCTCACCGCGGACAGGGGCGGATGAAAAACTGTTTTTT.